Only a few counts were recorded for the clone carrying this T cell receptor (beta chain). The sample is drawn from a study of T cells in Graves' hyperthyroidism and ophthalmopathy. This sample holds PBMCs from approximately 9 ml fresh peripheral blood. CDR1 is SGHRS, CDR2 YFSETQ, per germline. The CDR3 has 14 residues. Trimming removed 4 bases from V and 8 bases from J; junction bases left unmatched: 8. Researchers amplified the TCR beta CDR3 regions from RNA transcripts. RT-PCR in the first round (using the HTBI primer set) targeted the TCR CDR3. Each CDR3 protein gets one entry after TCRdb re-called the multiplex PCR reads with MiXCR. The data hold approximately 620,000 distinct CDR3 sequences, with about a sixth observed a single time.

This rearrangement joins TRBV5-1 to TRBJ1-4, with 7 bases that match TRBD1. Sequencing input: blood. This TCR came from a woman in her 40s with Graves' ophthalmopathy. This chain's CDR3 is CASSGGTVEEKLFF. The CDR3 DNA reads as TGCGCCAGCAGCGGGGGGACAGTGGAGGAAAAACTGTTTTTT.